This TCR beta chain derives from a study of cytomegalovirus exposure and HLA in healthy donors. Study-wide background: Unique TCRs numbering approximately 81 million, obtained from HLA-typed donors, made up an early data release.

A remark on this clone: Its specificity is unknown.

The primer mix had 60 Vbeta and 13 Jbeta primers. Sequencing was performed with immunoSEQ multiplex PCR; in TCRdb, only in-frame clones are kept and a portion is missing. The sample includes around 250,000 clones, around 90% of them seen just once. V was shortened by 5 bases and J by 9 bases, with 19 bases between the two germline ends. This CDR3 comprises 14 residues. Germline lookup yields CDR1 SGHRS and CDR2 YFSETQ. The study, taken as a whole, reports: It was assumed in the presence/absence analyses that sequencing depth was roughly uniform across donors. Clonal expansion was found to be greater in HLA-associated TCR beta chains than in equally common others in a later analysis.

The sequencing sample was made of PBMCs. The sequence was collected from a girl aged 2-15 years in good health and CMV-seronegative. The gene calls are TRBV5-1 and TRBJ2-3; D is unclear. The CDR3 reads CASRRVVTRGTQYF. DNA of the CDR3: TGCGCCAGCAGACGGGTGGTAACTCGAGGCACGCAGTATTTT.